The clone carrying this T cell receptor (beta chain) was observed a handful of times. This record belongs to a study of blood T cell repertoires in COVID-19. The wider study: COVID-19 samples, acute and convalescent, were from the United States, Italy and Spain.

The V end was cut by 4 bases, the J end by 5 bases, with 13 bases between. The CDR3 runs to 14 residues. The germline V gene encodes CDR1 SGHTA and CDR2 FQGNSA. Profiling relied on immunoSEQ multiplex PCR, and the TCRdb table lists in-frame clones only, not all of them. Here the sample spans roughly 250,000 clones, around 81% being singletons. The sequencing sample was made of peripheral blood. The V gene is TRBV7-2, the J gene TRBJ2-3; D unresolved. This clonotype was obtained from a woman aged 60 to 75 with active or convalescent COVID-19. CDR3 residues: CASSSSLSGDTQYF. CDR3 DNA: TGTGCCAGCAGCTCTTCCCTTAGTGGAGATACGCAGTATTTT.